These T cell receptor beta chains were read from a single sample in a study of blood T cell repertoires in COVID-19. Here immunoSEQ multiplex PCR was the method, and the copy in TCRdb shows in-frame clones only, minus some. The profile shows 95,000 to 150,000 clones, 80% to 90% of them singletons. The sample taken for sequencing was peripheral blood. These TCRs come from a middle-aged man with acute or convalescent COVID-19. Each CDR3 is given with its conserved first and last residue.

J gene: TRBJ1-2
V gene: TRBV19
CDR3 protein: CASSTGQSSGYTF

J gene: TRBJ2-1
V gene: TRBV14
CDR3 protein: CASSQESRVPQFF

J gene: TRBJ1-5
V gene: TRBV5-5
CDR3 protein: CASSPDRAKQPQHF

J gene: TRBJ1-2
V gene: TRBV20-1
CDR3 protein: CSASDRDRGFGYTF

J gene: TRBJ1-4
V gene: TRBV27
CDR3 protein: CASSFTGAEKLFF

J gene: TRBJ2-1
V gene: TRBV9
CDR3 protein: CASSVQAGGNYNEQFF

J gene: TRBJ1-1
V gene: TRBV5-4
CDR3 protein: CASTPGQGFLNTEAFF

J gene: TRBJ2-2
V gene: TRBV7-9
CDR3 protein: CASSPGLAGTTGELFF

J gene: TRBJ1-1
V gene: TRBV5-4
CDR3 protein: CASNNPLDTEAFF

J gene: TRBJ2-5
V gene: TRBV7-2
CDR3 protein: CASSLVASGPKTQYF

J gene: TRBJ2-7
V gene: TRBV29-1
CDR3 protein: CSVVEGVGYVQYF

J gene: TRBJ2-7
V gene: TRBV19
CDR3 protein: CASSIRRGAYEQYF

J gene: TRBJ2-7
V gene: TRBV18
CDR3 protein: CASSPPPGQGAREQYF

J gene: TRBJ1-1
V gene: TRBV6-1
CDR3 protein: CASSEDRGYTEAFF

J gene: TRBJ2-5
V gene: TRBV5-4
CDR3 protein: CASSLSRKDRGTQYF

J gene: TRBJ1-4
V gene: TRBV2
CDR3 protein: CASSHPDRGIEKLFF

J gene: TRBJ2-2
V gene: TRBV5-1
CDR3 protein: CASSLGAGGDTGELFF

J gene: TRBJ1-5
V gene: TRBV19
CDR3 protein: CASSRGQGALNQPQHF

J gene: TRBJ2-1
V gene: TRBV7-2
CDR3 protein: CASSLRQRGATYNEQFF

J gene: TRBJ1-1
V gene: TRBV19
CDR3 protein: CASSALRQDNTEAFF

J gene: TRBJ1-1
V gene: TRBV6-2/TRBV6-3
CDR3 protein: CASSYSGTLLEAFF

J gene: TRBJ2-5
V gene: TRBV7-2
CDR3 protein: CASSLVTTGGETQYF

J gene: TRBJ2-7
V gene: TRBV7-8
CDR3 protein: CASSHQQGYEQYF

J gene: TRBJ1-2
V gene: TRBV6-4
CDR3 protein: CASSELRGTPSPYGYTF

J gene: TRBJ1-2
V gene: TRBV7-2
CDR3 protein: CASSLNKGGYGYTF

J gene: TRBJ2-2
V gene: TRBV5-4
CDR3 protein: CASSPGTLNTGELFF

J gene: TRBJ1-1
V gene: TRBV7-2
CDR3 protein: CASSLNIQGNTEAFF

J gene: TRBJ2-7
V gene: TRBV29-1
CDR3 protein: CSVLSGIVYEQYF

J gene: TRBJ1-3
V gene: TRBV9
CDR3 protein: CASSESLRQGNGNTIYF

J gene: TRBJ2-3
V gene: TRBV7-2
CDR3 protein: CASSSPPGLPRADTQYF

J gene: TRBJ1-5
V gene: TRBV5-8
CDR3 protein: CASSPGQGLEPQHF

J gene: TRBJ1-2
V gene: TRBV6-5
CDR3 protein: CASSYSDRDYGYTF

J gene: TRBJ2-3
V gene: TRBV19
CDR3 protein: CASSIGRDTATDTQYF

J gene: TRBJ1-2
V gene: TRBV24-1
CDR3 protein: CATSDSDRDYGYTF

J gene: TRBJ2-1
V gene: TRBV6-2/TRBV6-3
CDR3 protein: CASSSDRESYNEQFF

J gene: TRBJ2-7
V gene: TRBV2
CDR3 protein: CASSTDGQHYEQYF

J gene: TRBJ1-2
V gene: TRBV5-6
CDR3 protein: CASSAITGAYGYTF

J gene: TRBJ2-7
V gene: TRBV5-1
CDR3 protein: CASSLERSYEQYF

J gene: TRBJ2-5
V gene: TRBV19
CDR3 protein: CASSIPGLQETQYF

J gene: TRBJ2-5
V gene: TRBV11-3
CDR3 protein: CASSLDVGETQYF

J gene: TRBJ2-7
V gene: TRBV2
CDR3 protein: CASSEAGGSSYEQYF

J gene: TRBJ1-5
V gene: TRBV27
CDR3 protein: CASSFQAGTADQPQHF

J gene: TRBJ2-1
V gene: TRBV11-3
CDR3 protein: CASSSTSGGYNEQFF

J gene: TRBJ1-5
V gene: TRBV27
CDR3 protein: CASSFGSAGNQPQHF

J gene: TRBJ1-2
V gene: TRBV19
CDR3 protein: CASSISDLGRNGYTF

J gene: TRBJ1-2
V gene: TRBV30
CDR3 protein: CAWSSGAGYTF

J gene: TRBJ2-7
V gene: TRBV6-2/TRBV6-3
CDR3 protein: CASSYRQQPGDEQYF

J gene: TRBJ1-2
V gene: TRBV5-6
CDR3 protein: CASSVTGQVDGGYTF

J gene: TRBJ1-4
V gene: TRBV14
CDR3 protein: CASSLDRAANEKLFF

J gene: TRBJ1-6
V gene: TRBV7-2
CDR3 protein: CASSLGGSGVSPLHF

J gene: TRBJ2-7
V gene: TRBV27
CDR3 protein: CASSRTTGTGFIGQYF

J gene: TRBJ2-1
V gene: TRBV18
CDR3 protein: CASSPVDSSDEQFF

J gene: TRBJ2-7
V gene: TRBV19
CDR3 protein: CASSPSGSNYEQYF

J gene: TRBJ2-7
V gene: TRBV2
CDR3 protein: CASTSSYEQYF

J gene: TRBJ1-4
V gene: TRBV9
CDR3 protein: CASSIHPATNEKLFF

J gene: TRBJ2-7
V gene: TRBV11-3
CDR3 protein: CASSLATGNEQYF

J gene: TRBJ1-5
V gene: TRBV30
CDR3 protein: CAWSVSGPGGQPQHF